The present T cell receptor (beta chain) was sequenced within a study of low-dose radiotherapy and immunotherapy resistance in tumors. For the study at large: Every six weeks patients received intravenous ipilimumab 1 mg/kg, and every two weeks they received intravenous nivolumab 240 mg. On cycle 1 day 1, patients started four cycles of oral aspirin 300 mg daily.

This clonotype was picked up one time. First-strand cDNA relied on TRAV- and TRBV-specific primers spanning alpha and beta chains. Over around 19 PCR cycles, TCRs were amplified from a constant-region primer and V-primer adapter. One entry per CDR3 protein results from TCRdb running MiXCR on the reads. The repertoire holds approximately 6,300 distinct CDR3 sequences, over 55% seen once, with 9% to 14% in the top ten. The donors' treatment consisted of nivolumab, ipilimumab, aspirin, low-dose cyclophosphamide and low-dose radiotherapy. Advanced solid tumors lacking tumor-infiltrating lymphocytes characterized eligible patients. The sequence was obtained from a human donor with advanced metastatic prostate, ovarian, gallbladder or colorectal cancer (not recorded which). This table probably holds off-target reads from a library built for another chain.

The CDR3 loop is CSVDGTVGYTF. CDR3 DNA: TGCAGCGTTGACGGGACCGTTGGCTACACCTTC. This chain joins TRBV29-1 and TRBJ1-2; maybe TRBD1 (5 bases). Trimming shortened V by 3 bases and J by 7 bases, and 9 bases separated the two germline ends. The CDR3 runs to 11 residues. Germline assignment: CDR1 SQVTM and CDR2 ANQGSEA.